Following are 8 T cell receptor beta chains from one sample sequenced in a study of T cells in Graves' hyperthyroidism and ophthalmopathy. Amplification of TCR beta CDR3 regions was performed using RNA transcripts as template. Using the HTBI primer set, a first-round RT-PCR was run on the TCR CDR3. MiXCR, applied by TCRdb to the multiplex PCR reads, yields one record per CDR3 protein. The sample includes a few hundred thousand distinct CDR3 sequences, around 13% of them seen just once. The source material was blood. The receptors shown here come from a woman in her thirties or forties with Graves' hyperthyroidism.

This clonotype was found many times. The rearrangement joins TRBV12-5 to TRBJ2-3, with 9 positions matching TRBD1. Per the germline V gene, CDR1 is LGHNT and CDR2 is FRNRAP. The CDR3 totals 16 residues. V lost 0 bases and J lost 3; bases outside the gene matches: 4. CDR3 protein: CASGLVLGTGTDTQYF. The CDR3 DNA reads TGTGCTAGTGGTTTGGTCCTCGGGACAGGGACAGATACGCAGTATTTT.

Many counts were recorded for this clonotype. The chain is built from TRBV2 and TRBJ2-7, with 8 positions matching TRBD2. Germline CDR1 is SNHLY and CDR2 is FYNNEI. There are 14 residues in the CDR3. Trimming cost V 5 bases and J 3 bases; bases outside gene matches: 6. Here the CDR3 reads CASSPGLVNYEQYF. The CDR3 DNA follows: TGTGCCAGCAGTCCGGGACTAGTTAACTACGAGCAGTACTTC.

This clonotype was detected many times. The rearrangement joins TRBV12-3 or TRBV12-4 to TRBJ1-2, with D possibly being TRBD1 (5 bases). The CDR3 length is 15 residues. The V end was cut by 2 bases, the J end by 6 bases, with 16 bases between. The CDR3 DNA reads as TGTGCCAGCAGTTTAAGGATAGGAGGGGCGGATGGCTACACCTTC. Translation: CASSLRIGGADGYTF.

The table lists this clonotype with many counts. V gene TRBV27 combines with J gene TRBJ2-7; 13 positions agree with TRBD2. This CDR3 is built from 17 residues. The germline V gene encodes CDR1 MNHEY and CDR2 SMNVEV (reference sequence). Unmatched junction bases numbered 11, after V lost 5 bases and J lost 4 bases. The chain's CDR3 is CASSNAHPGLAGYEQYF. The CDR3 DNA reads as TGTGCCAGCAGTAACGCCCACCCGGGACTAGCGGGGTACGAGCAGTACTTC.

Only a few counts were recorded for this clonotype. The CDR3, as DNA: TGTGCCAGCAGTTACTCTATCGGTACGATCTCCTACAATGAGCAGTTCTTC. Protein: CASSYSIGTISYNEQFF. The chain joins TRBV6-6 to TRBJ2-1; D remains ambiguous. Germline CDR1 and CDR2: MNHNY and SVGAGI (reference sequence). V was pared by 0 bases and J by 0 bases, with 12 bases between. CDR3 length: 17 residues.

This clonotype was seen ten or more times. V and J are TRBV29-1 and TRBJ2-3; 8 positions agree with TRBD1. V was pared by 6 bases and J by 4 bases, with 6 bases of the junction left unmatched. The CDR3 spans 13 residues. The germline V gene encodes CDR1 SQVTM and CDR2 ANQGSEA. The CDR3 loop reads CSVARGRADTQYF. CDR3 coding DNA: TGCAGCGTAGCCAGGGGGCGCGCAGATACGCAGTATTTT.

This clonotype was seen many times. V is TRBV13 and J is TRBJ2-1; 12 nucleotides align to TRBD2. The ends lost 4 bases at V and 4 bases at J; junction bases unmatched: 5. The germline V gene has CDR1 PRHDT and CDR2 FYEKMQ (reference sequence). This CDR3 spans 16 amino acids. The CDR3 region is CASSSRLAGVYNEQFF. The CDR3 DNA follows: TGTGCCAGCAGCTCGAGACTAGCGGGAGTGTACAATGAGCAGTTCTTC.

This clonotype showed up just a few times. It may be a read error: a sequence one base away is much more abundant. The chain joins TRBV6-1 to TRBJ2-3; 10 bases fit TRBD2. Trimming removed 5 bases from V and 3 bases from J; junction bases left unmatched: 8. From germline, CDR1 is MNHNS and CDR2 SASEGT. The CDR3 is 16 residues long. The DNA of the CDR3 is TGTGCCAGCAGTATCCTAGCGGGAGTATCGACAGATACGCAGTATTTT. Its protein is CASSILAGVSTDTQYF.